Listed here are 18 T cell receptor beta chains from one sample, sequenced in a study of T cells in women clearing cervical HPV infection. Assay used: immunoSEQ multiplex PCR; TCRdb lists only in-frame clones, some missing. This table lists tens of thousands of clones. Specimen: blood buffy coat. The receptors shown here come from a woman between 18 and 69 years old with a cervical HPV16 infection that either progressed to CIN3+ or cleared (not recorded which).

Points on this clone: The read is 3 residues too short to cover the CDR3 end, so that end is filled in from the germline J gene. The chain has TRBV10-3 and TRBJ2-1; a weak D match, TRBD2 (6 bases). The V gene lost 0 bases and the J gene lost 5 bases, with 14 bases spanning the gap. Germline V CDR1 and CDR2: ENHRY, SYGVKD. The CDR3 extends over 16 amino acids. CDR3 DNA (partial): TGTGCCATCAGTGAGTCGGTGATAGCGGACCACAATGAG. Protein sequence: CAISESVIADHNE. The CDR3 reads in full as CAISESVIADHNEQFF.

Remarks on this clone: The read is 3 residues too short to cover the CDR3 end, so that end is filled in from the germline J gene. The J gene is TRBJ2-3, the V gene TRBV9; possibly TRBD2 for D (5 bases). V lost 0 bases and J 1 base, leaving 12 bases between the germline ends. The length of the CDR3 is 16 residues. CDR1 and CDR2 (germline): SGDLS, YYNGEE. The CDR3 bases that were read are TGTGCCAGCAGCGTAGAGGGTAGCGCGGGCACAGATACG. Amino acid sequence: CASSVEGSAGTDT. In full, the CDR3 reads CASSVEGSAGTDTQYF.

Concerning this clone itself: The CDR3 end lies 3 residues beyond the end of the read and is filled in from the germline J gene. The chain joins TRBV10-1 to TRBJ2-2; D not certain. The V end lost 4 bases, the J end lost 0 bases, and 12 bases lay between the germline ends. The germline CDR1 and CDR2 sequences are WNHNN and SYGVQD (reference sequence). This CDR3 spans 16 amino acids. CDR3 amino acids: CASSGARRANTGELFF. The sequenced part of the CDR3 DNA is TGCGCCAGCAGTGGGGCCCGAAGAGCGAACACCGGGGAG.

As to this clone: Sequencing ends 3 residues short of the CDR3 end; the germline J gene provides the rest. This rearrangement joins TRBV6-2 or TRBV6-3 to TRBJ1-5; the match to TRBD1 covers 7 bases. The CDR3 has 16 residues. CDR1 and CDR2 (germline): MNHEY, SVGEGT. V lost 2 bases and J lost 0; bases outside the gene matches: 4. The CDR3 loop reads CASSYQGGLSNQPQHF. CDR3 DNA (partial): TGTGCCAGCAGTTACCAAGGGGGCCTTAGCAATCAGCCC.

Comments on this clone: The read ends 3 residues early relative to the CDR3; the germline J gene fills the gap. The chain joins TRBV7-9 to TRBJ2-3; possibly TRBD1 for D (6 bases). The length of the CDR3 is 15 residues. Germline V lookup: CDR1 SEHNR, CDR2 FQNEAQ (reference sequence). Partial CDR3 DNA: TGTGCCAGCAGCTTAGGGGACACGAACCAAGAGACG. Its protein product is CASSLGDTNQET. The CDR3, in full, reads CASSLGDTNQETQYF.

Concerning this clone itself: The CDR3 is cut off 3 residues early in the read; its end comes from the germline J gene. The chain uses TRBV6-7 and TRBJ2-1, with 12 bases fitting TRBD2. TRBV6-7 is reported as an ORF; its role is uncertain. This CDR3 contains 16 residues. V lost 5 bases, J lost 4 bases, and 6 bases stayed unmatched. The covered CDR3 bases are TGTGCCAGCAGTGCCAGACTAGCGGGAGTGTACAATGAG. The encoded protein is CASSARLAGVYNE. The complete CDR3 sequence is CASSARLAGVYNEQFF.

Remarks on this clone: The CDR3 goes on 3 residues after the read ends, and that part is filled in from the germline J gene. The chain uses TRBV2 and TRBJ2-3; possible D gene TRBD2, 6 bases. Trimming cost V 6 bases and J 0 bases, with 13 bases left between them. Germline-derived CDR1 and CDR2 are SNHLY and FYNNEI. This CDR3 is built from 15 residues. The covered CDR3 bases are TGTGCCAGCAGCGGAACTAGCCCTAGCACAGATACG. Its translation: CASSGTSPSTDT. The whole CDR3 protein reads CASSGTSPSTDTQYF.

Comments on this clone: The read terminates 3 residues ahead of where the CDR3 ends, so the germline J gene completes it. The chain combines TRBV23-1 with TRBJ1-2, with no clear D. TRBV23-1 is an open reading frame, and its role is uncertain. The CDR3 is 17 amino acids. The chain's CDR3 is CASSPSQGGPFTDTYTF. CDR3 DNA (partial): TGCGCCAGCAGTCCGTCTCAAGGCGGGCCTTTCACAGATACC.

On this clone: The DNA ends 3 residues before the CDR3 does, and the rest of the CDR3 is filled in from the germline J gene. This chain connects TRBV6-2 or TRBV6-3 to TRBJ1-5, with D hard to call. Trimming took 4 bases from V and 4 from J, leaving 8 bases between them. Looked up from germline, CDR1 is MNHEY and CDR2 is SVGEGT. The CDR3 totals 13 residues. The CDR3 bases that were read are TGTGCCAGCAGTTTTACGGGGAATCAGCCC. This codes for CASSFTGNQP. The whole CDR3 sequence is CASSFTGNQPQHF.

With regard to this clone: The sequenced fragment ends 3 residues before the CDR3 boundary, so the rest is inferred from the germline J gene. The chain couples TRBV6-2 or TRBV6-3 to TRBJ2-2; no definite D call. The CDR3 covers 16 residues. CDR1 and CDR2 from the germline V gene are MNHEY and SVGEGT. V was shortened by 7 bases and J by 5 bases, with 20 bases between the two germline ends. The DNA read from the CDR3 is TGTGCCAGCACCCTAATCCCAAGCACCGGTACCGGGGAG. Translation: CASTLIPSTGTGE. The whole CDR3 sequence is CASTLIPSTGTGELFF.

About this clone: The sequenced fragment ends 3 residues before the CDR3 boundary, so the rest is inferred from the germline J gene. This rearrangement joins TRBV19 to TRBJ2-1; a possible D gene is TRBD2 (6 bases). Germline V CDR1 and CDR2: LNHDA, SQIVND (reference sequence). The CDR3 runs to 16 residues. Trimming shortened V by 6 bases and J by 8 bases, and 23 bases separated the two germline ends. The sequenced part of the CDR3 DNA is TGTGCCAGTAGCCGAAACCCCATGGGAGGAGGGGATGAG. This codes for CASSRNPMGGGDE. The CDR3 as a whole reads CASSRNPMGGGDEQFF.

Details on this clone: The CDR3 end is not reached by the read, which stops 3 residues before it; the germline J gene fills it in. The chain has TRBV6-1 and TRBJ1-2; D not resolved. Per germline, CDR1 MNHNS and CDR2 SASEGT. There are 16 residues in the CDR3. The covered CDR3 bases are TGTGCCAGCAGTGAGTGGAGGGCGCCGAGCACAGATACC. Protein sequence: CASSEWRAPSTDT. The CDR3 reads in full as CASSEWRAPSTDTYTF.

In regard to this clone: The CDR3 is cut off 3 residues early in the read; its end comes from the germline J gene. The V and J genes are TRBV5-4 and TRBJ2-7, with a possible D match to TRBD2 (6 bases). Germline lookup yields CDR1 SGHNT and CDR2 YYREEE (reference sequence). This CDR3 comprises 15 residues. V was trimmed by 1 base and J by 1 base, leaving 12 bases between them. The CDR3 here is CASSLRGSGSYEQYF. The CDR3 bases that were read are TGTGCCAGCAGCTTGCGAGGTAGCGGTTCCTACGAG.

CDR3: CASIGSRGYDYTF. The DNA read from the CDR3 is TGTGCCAGCATCGGGAGCAGGGGCTACGAC. The chain has TRBV2 and TRBJ1-2, with a tentative D call TRBD1 (6 bases). The read gets to within 3 residues of the CDR3 end, and the germline J gene fills in the rest. CDR1 is SNHLY and CDR2 is FYNNEI in the germline V gene. The CDR3 has 13 residues.

About this clone itself: The CDR3 goes on 3 residues after the read ends, and that part is filled in from the germline J gene. The chain combines TRBV7-2 with TRBJ1-2; 11 positions match TRBD1. Per germline, CDR1 SGHTA and CDR2 FQGNSA. This CDR3 comprises 15 residues. CDR3 DNA (partial): TGTGCCAGCAGCTCCACGGACAGGGGGCGTTACGAC. This encodes CASSSTDRGRYD. The entire CDR3 protein reads CASSSTDRGRYDYTF. The whole variable domain, filled in from reference TRBV7-2 and TRBJ1-2, reads GAGVSQSPSNKVTEKGKDVELRCDPISGHTALYWYRQSLGQGLEFLIYFQGNSAPDKSGLPSDRFSAERTGGSVSTLTIQRTQQEDSAVYLCASSSTDRGRYDYTFGSGTRLTVV.

A remark on this clone: The read finishes 3 residues shy of the CDR3 end, and the germline J gene is used to complete it. V gene TRBV20-1 combines with J gene TRBJ1-2; D ambiguous. Germline V gives CDR1 DFQATT, CDR2 SNEGSKA (reference sequence). Trimming cost V 1 base and J 4 bases, with 13 bases left between them. This CDR3 region has 14 residues. The CDR3 protein is CSARAPLRVYGYTF. The sequenced part of the CDR3 DNA is TGCAGTGCTAGAGCCCCCCTCCGGGTCTATGGC.

As concerns this clone: The read stops 3 residues short of the end of the CDR3; the missing end is completed from the germline J gene. The rearrangement links TRBV20-1 to TRBJ2-1; 15 bases align to TRBD2. The CDR3 is made up of 16 amino acids. The V segment lost 4 bases and the J segment 3 bases; nucleotides outside the gene matches: 4. Germline loops: CDR1 DFQATT, CDR2 SNEGSKA (reference sequence). The CDR3 region is CSAKRGLAGGYNEQFF. CDR3 bases read: TGCAGTGCTAAAAGGGGACTAGCGGGAGGCTACAATGAG.

The CDR3 loop reads CASSLGQEYNEQFF. The CDR3 bases that were read are TGTGCCAGCAGCTTGGGACAGGAATACAATGAG. V is TRBV5-4 and J is TRBJ2-1, with D possibly TRBD1 on 6 matching bases. The CDR3 end falls 3 residues outside the read, so it is completed with the germline J gene. The germline V gene encodes CDR1 SGHNT and CDR2 YYREEE (reference sequence). Trimming shortened V by 0 bases and J by 4 bases, and 8 bases separated the two germline ends. This CDR3 has 14 residues.